Presented here are 30 T cell receptor beta chains from one specimen sequenced in a study of blood T cell repertoires in COVID-19. Generated by immunoSEQ multiplex PCR, the TCRdb table keeps only in-frame clones and is missing some. The sample lists approximately 50,000 clones, 85% to 90% occurring once. The sequenced sample was peripheral blood. These receptors were collected from a man in his 60s with acute or convalescent COVID-19.

This clone has just a few counts. This rearrangement joins TRBV4-1 to TRBJ1-1, with D perhaps matching TRBD1 (6 bases). Germline CDR1 MGHRA, CDR2 YSYEKL. The CDR3 spans 12 residues. The V and J ends lost 1 base and 14 bases respectively, with 14 bases between them. In DNA form, the CDR3 reads TGCGCCAGCAGCCAAGGGGGGGGCCCTTTCTTCTTT. Translation: CASSQGGGPFFF.

This chain joins TRBV28 and TRBJ2-5, with TRBD2 matching 8 bases. This CDR3 has 17 amino acids. The germline V gene has CDR1 MDHEN and CDR2 SYDVKM. V trimming: 3 bases; J trimming: 2 bases; junction bases outside the gene matches: 11. CDR3 protein: CASSFWEGLVGQETQYF. The CDR3, as DNA: TGTGCCAGCAGTTTTTGGGAGGGACTAGTCGGGCAAGAGACCCAGTACTTC.

The gene calls are TRBV3-1 (or the pseudogene TRBV3-2) and TRBJ1-2; 7 nucleotides match TRBD1. The CDR3 sequence is 13 residues long. The J segment lost 3 bases and the V segment lost 4 bases, leaving 2 bases of the junction unmatched. Germline-derived CDR1 and CDR2 are LGHDT and YNNKEL (reference sequence). The CDR3 DNA is TGTGCCAGCAGCCTGGGACAGCACTATGGCTACACCTTC. Translated, it gives CASSLGQHYGYTF.

The chain uses TRBV3-1 (or the pseudogene TRBV3-2) and TRBJ2-5; TRBD2 matches at 8 bases. Germline V gene sequence: CDR1 LGHDT, CDR2 YNNKEL (reference sequence). The J segment lost 4 bases and the V segment lost 2 bases, leaving 3 bases of the junction unmatched. The CDR3 runs to 14 residues. Written as DNA, the CDR3 is TGTGCCAGCAGCCAACGGAGCGGGAGAGAGACCCAGTACTTC. Translated: CASSQRSGRETQYF.

The chain has TRBV19 and TRBJ1-1, with no clear D. The V and J ends lost 3 bases and 0 bases respectively, with 5 bases between them. Germline loops: CDR1 LNHDA, CDR2 SQIVND (reference sequence). This CDR3 contains 13 residues. The CDR3 bases are TGTGCCAGTAGTATCGGGGTGAACACTGAAGCTTTCTTT. Its protein product is CASSIGVNTEAFF.

This chain uses TRBV6-1 with TRBJ2-6, with D unresolved. V was trimmed by 1 base and J by 0 bases, leaving 7 bases between them. Germline loops: CDR1 MNHNS, CDR2 SASEGT. The CDR3 contains 16 residues. The CDR3 loop is CASSEEESSGANVLTF. The CDR3 DNA follows: TGTGCCAGCAGTGAAGAGGAGAGCTCTGGGGCCAACGTCCTGACTTTC.

The rearrangement joins TRBV4-1 to TRBJ1-2; 10 nucleotides agree with TRBD1. There are 15 residues in the CDR3. Trimming at V came to 3 bases and at J to 7 bases, leaving 8 bases not matched to a gene. From germline, CDR1 is MGHRA and CDR2 YSYEKL. CDR3 bases: TGCGCCAGCAGCCAGACGGGGGGACAGGGGATTGGCTACACCTTC. Its translation is CASSQTGGQGIGYTF.

The chain employs TRBV2 and TRBJ2-1; a possible D gene is TRBD1 (6 bases). Trimming left V 6 bases short and J 6 bases short, with 12 bases between. Germline CDR1 is SNHLY and CDR2 is FYNNEI. The CDR3 has 13 amino acids. This CDR3 reads CASSRQEPNEQFF. For the CDR3, the DNA is TGTGCCAGCAGCAGACAGGAACCCAATGAGCAGTTCTTC.

The chain joins TRBV5-1 to TRBJ1-1; D might be TRBD1 (6 bases). The ends were cut back, 4 bases at V and 1 base at J, with 14 bases in the middle. The CDR3 has 15 residues. The germline V gene has CDR1 SGHRS and CDR2 YFSETQ. The CDR3 coding sequence is TGCGCCAGCAGCCAAGGGGGGGCGGGGAACACTGAAGCTTTCTTT. As protein: CASSQGGAGNTEAFF.

This chain connects TRBV6-5 to TRBJ2-2, with 12 bases matching TRBD2. This CDR3 is 15 amino acids long. Germline V gene sequence: CDR1 MNHEY, CDR2 SVGAGI. Trimming at V came to 6 bases and at J to 7 bases, leaving 6 bases not matched to a gene. CDR3 amino acids: CASSWLAGGHGELFF. The CDR3, as DNA: TGTGCCAGCAGCTGGCTAGCGGGAGGGCACGGGGAGCTGTTTTTT.

V usage is TRBV5-4 and J usage is TRBJ2-7, with a weak D call TRBD2 (5 bases). Germline loops: CDR1 SGHNT, CDR2 YYREEE (reference sequence). The CDR3 is made up of 14 amino acids. With 3 bases removed from V and 0 bases from J, the gap between germline ends came to 10 bases. DNA of the CDR3: TGTGCCAGCAGCTCCTTAAGCGGCTCCTACGAGCAGTACTTC. Protein product: CASSSLSGSYEQYF.

This clone appeared a few times. The chain uses TRBV25-1 and TRBJ2-7; 7 bases agree with TRBD1. Germline V gene data show CDR1 as MGHDK and CDR2 as SYGVNS. This CDR3 spans 12 amino acids. V gave up 7 bases and J gave up 5 bases; unmatched junction bases: 5. The CDR3 sequence is CASKQGGHEQYF. The CDR3 coding sequence is TGTGCCAGCAAACAAGGGGGCCACGAGCAGTACTTC.

V is TRBV24-1 and J is TRBJ2-1; D is uncertain. The CDR3 has 16 amino acids. V was clipped by 9 bases and J by 8 bases, with 25 bases between them. From germline, CDR1 is KGHDR and CDR2 SFDVKD. The CDR3 spells CATQNAGGPQGDEQFF. The CDR3 DNA sequence: TGTGCCACCCAGAACGCCGGCGGTCCGCAAGGAGATGAGCAGTTCTTC.

This clone was detected once. The chain combines TRBV7-9 with TRBJ2-1; a possible D gene is TRBD2 (6 bases). Germline-derived CDR1 and CDR2 are SEHNR and FQNEAQ (reference sequence). The CDR3 spans 16 residues. The ends were cut back, 5 bases at V and 5 bases at J, with 19 bases in the middle. The CDR3, as DNA: TGTGCCAGCAGCCTACTGGAGTTAGCGGCTAACAATGAGCAGTTCTTC. Its protein is CASSLLELAANNEQFF. Together with reference TRBV7-9 and TRBJ2-1, the CDR3 gives the full variable domain: DTGVSQNPRHKITKRGQNVTFRCDPISEHNRLYWYRQTLGQGPEFLTYFQNEAQLEKSRLLSDRFSAERPKGSFSTLEIQRTEQGDSAMYLCASSLLELAANNEQFFGPGTRLTVL.

This chain uses TRBV28 with TRBJ1-2; possibly TRBD1 for D (5 bases). From germline, CDR1 is MDHEN and CDR2 SYDVKM. V was trimmed by 6 bases and J by 8 bases, leaving 16 bases between them. CDR3 length: 13 amino acids. This chain's CDR3 is CASSPLRVGGYTF. The CDR3 DNA reads as TGTGCCAGCAGCCCGCTCAGGGTCGGAGGCTACACCTTC.

The rearrangement links TRBV30 to TRBJ2-6, with 8 nucleotides matching TRBD1. With V trimmed by 5 bases and J by 3 bases, 9 bases remained unmatched. Germline lookup yields CDR1 GTSNPN and CDR2 SVGIG (reference sequence). CDR3 length: 16 residues. The CDR3 region has the DNA TGTGCCTGGGGCCGGACAGGGCTTAGTGGGGCCAACGTCCTGACTTTC. This encodes CAWGRTGLSGANVLTF. The full variable domain, rest sourced from reference TRBV30 and TRBJ2-6, is SQTIHQWPATLVQPVGSPLSLECTVEGTSNPNLYWYRQAAGRGLQLLFYSVGIGQISSEVPQNLSASRPQDRQFILSSKKLLLSDSGFYLCAWGRTGLSGANVLTFGAGSRLTVL.

The genes are TRBV2 and TRBJ2-1; D is possibly TRBD2 (6 bases). V lost 8 bases to trimming and J lost 9 bases, with 20 bases between them. The CDR3 extends over 14 amino acids. CDR1 SNHLY and CDR2 FYNNEI come from the germline V gene. The CDR3 protein is CASPRLGRSFEQFF. CDR3 in DNA: TGTGCCAGCCCTCGCCTTGGGAGGTCCTTTGAGCAGTTCTTC.

This chain joins TRBV7-9 and TRBJ2-7; 8 nucleotides match TRBD2. The germline gives CDR1 SEHNR, CDR2 FQNEAQ (reference sequence). The V and J ends lost 1 base and 7 bases, in that order; junction bases with no gene match: 9. The length of the CDR3 is 15 residues. CDR3 sequence: CASSLVSGRTGEQYF. As DNA, the CDR3 is TGTGCCAGCAGCTTAGTAAGCGGGAGAACGGGTGAGCAGTACTTC. Variable domain in full (rest from reference TRBV7-9 and TRBJ2-7): DTGVSQNPRHKITKRGQNVTFRCDPISEHNRLYWYRQTLGQGPEFLTYFQNEAQLEKSRLLSDRFSAERPKGSFSTLEIQRTEQGDSAMYLCASSLVSGRTGEQYFGPGTRLTVT.

The V and J genes are TRBV10-3 and TRBJ2-7, with D possibly matching TRBD1 (6 bases). V dropped 3 bases and J dropped 7 bases, with 10 bases sitting between them. The V gene's germline CDR1 is ENHRY and CDR2 SYGVKD. The CDR3 extends over 12 amino acids. CDR3 region: CAISETTGEQYF. In DNA, the CDR3 is TGTGCCATCAGTGAAACAACAGGGGAGCAGTACTTC.

The rearrangement uses TRBV5-1 and TRBJ2-7, with 8 bases that match TRBD2. CDR1 and CDR2 from the germline V gene are SGHRS and YFSETQ. The CDR3 consists of 14 residues. V was clipped by 4 bases and J by 6 bases; unmatched bases: 9. CDR3 sequence reads: CASSLPSGSGEQYF. The CDR3 DNA sequence: TGCGCCAGCAGCCTACCGAGCGGGAGCGGCGAGCAGTACTTC.

This rearrangement joins TRBV28 to TRBJ1-1; no reliable D call. The CDR3 loop spans 16 amino acids. Trimming took off 2 bases at V and 1 base at J, with 14 bases between the two ends. Germline CDR1 reads MDHEN; CDR2 reads SYDVKM. CDR3 DNA sequence: TGTGCCAGCAGTTTACCCCGAAGAGTAAGGAACACTGAAGCTTTCTTT. It yields the protein CASSLPRRVRNTEAFF. Variable domain in full (rest from reference TRBV28 and TRBJ1-1): DVKVTQSSRYLVKRTGEKVFLECVQDMDHENMFWYRQDPGLGLRLIYFSYDVKMKEKGDIPEGYSVSREKKERFSLILESASTNQTSMYLCASSLPRRVRNTEAFFGQGTRLTVV.

J is TRBJ1-2 and V is TRBV7-3, with TRBD1 matching over 10 bases. Germline V CDR1 and CDR2: SGHTA, FQGTGA. There are 13 residues in the CDR3. The junction had 5 bases not matched to a gene; V was cut back by 5 bases and J by 8 bases. The CDR3 sequence: CASSNDRGRGYTF. The CDR3, as DNA: TGTGCCAGCAGCAATGACAGGGGGCGCGGCTACACCTTC.

The chain recombines TRBV25-1 with TRBJ2-5; 7 bases map to TRBD2. V shed 1 base, J shed 4 bases, and the junction held 3 bases outside the gene matches. The CDR3 length is 14 residues. CDR1 MGHDK and CDR2 SYGVNS come from the germline V gene. The CDR3 loop reads CASSEFGGGETQYF. The CDR3 nucleotides are TGTGCCAGCAGTGAATTTGGGGGGGGAGAGACCCAGTACTTC.

This chain joins TRBV18 and TRBJ2-1, with 7 nucleotides matching TRBD1. V lost 5 bases and J lost 7; bases outside the gene matches: 2. The CDR3 consists of 12 residues. CDR1 and CDR2 from the germline V gene are KGHSH and LQKENI. The CDR3 coding sequence is TGTGCCAGCTCATTACAGGGGAATGAGCAGTTCTTC. Amino acid sequence: CASSLQGNEQFF.

This CDR3 reads CASDRQDVHTEAFF. As DNA, the CDR3 is TGCGCCAGCGATCGACAGGACGTTCACACTGAAGCTTTCTTT. The chain joins TRBV23-1 to TRBJ1-1; D might be TRBD1 (6 bases). TRBV23-1 is designated an ORF whose function remains uncertain. The CDR3 has 14 residues. Deletions cut 8 bases from V and 3 bases from J, with 16 bases between.

This clone was seen a few times. V is TRBV27 and J is TRBJ2-3; D is possibly TRBD2 (6 bases). Germline V gene sequence: CDR1 MNHEY, CDR2 SMNVEV (reference sequence). Trimming shortened V by 6 bases and J by 5 bases, and 15 bases separated the two germline ends. CDR3 size: 14 residues. The CDR3 is CASSISSGQDTQYF. In nucleotides, the CDR3 is TGTGCCAGCAGCATTAGCAGCGGGCAAGATACGCAGTATTTT.

This chain links TRBV5-4 with TRBJ2-1; a possible D gene is TRBD2 (6 bases). The CDR3 loop spans 15 amino acids. With 4 bases removed from V and 3 bases from J, the gap between germline ends came to 14 bases. The germline V gene encodes CDR1 SGHNT and CDR2 YYREEE (reference sequence). The CDR3 DNA reads as TGTGCCAGCAGCCCCCTCGCGGGACTCTACAATGAGCAGTTCTTC. Protein: CASSPLAGLYNEQFF.

This clone is medium-sized by share. The CDR3: CASSTPRVAEEEQFF. In nucleotides, the CDR3 is TGTGCCAGCAGTACGCCCAGGGTGGCGGAAGAGGAGCAGTTCTTC. The chain carries TRBV2 and TRBJ2-1; a possible D gene is TRBD1 (5 bases). Per the germline V gene, CDR1 is SNHLY and CDR2 is FYNNEI. The CDR3 is 15 amino acids. V lost 5 bases and J lost 10, with 21 bases in between.

V gene TRBV15 combines with J gene TRBJ1-2; TRBD1 matches at 7 bases. V lost 0 bases, J lost 5 bases, and 9 bases stayed unmatched. This CDR3 is 16 amino acids long. From germline, CDR1 is LNHNV and CDR2 YYDKDF (reference sequence). For the CDR3, the DNA is TGTGCCACCAGCAGAGATCTGGCGACAGGGTCGTATGGCTACACCTTC. Translation: CATSRDLATGSYGYTF.

V and J are TRBV5-1 and TRBJ2-3, with 7 bases identical to TRBD2. V lost 3 bases to trimming and J lost 1 base; unmatched junction nucleotides: 5. Germline V CDR1 and CDR2: SGHRS, YFSETQ. CDR3 length: 15 residues. The CDR3 loop reads CASSSVAGGTDTQYF. Written as DNA, the CDR3 is TGCGCCAGCAGCTCCGTGGCGGGAGGCACAGATACGCAGTATTTT.